Below, 2 T cell receptor beta chains from the same sample are listed, as sequenced in a study of T-cell reconstitution after alpha-beta-depleted transplantation in children. TCRbeta library construction was performed incorporating unique molecular identifiers. TCRdb redid the calling of the PCR reads with MiXCR, one entry per CDR3 protein. The sample has approximately 400,000 distinct CDR3 sequences, about 11% seen once; the top ten hold roughly 5.5%. Sequencing used PBMCs from the stem cell graft donor, obtained from the stem cell graft. These receptors all come from a human donor who donated a stem cell graft to a child with acute myeloid leukemia.

This clonotype was seen a handful of times. This rearrangement joins TRBV5-5 to TRBJ1-1; 9 bases align to TRBD1. This CDR3 contains 15 residues. With 4 bases clipped from V and 0 bases from J, the junction kept 4 bases outside the gene matches. The germline CDR1 and CDR2 sequences are SGHKS and YYEKEE (reference sequence). The DNA for the CDR3 is TGTGCCAGCAGCCTGACAGGGGGGATGAACACTGAAGCTTTCTTT. As protein: CASSLTGGMNTEAFF.

This clonotype was recorded at least ten times. V usage is TRBV5-6 and J usage is TRBJ2-1, with 8 positions matching TRBD1. The length of the CDR3 is 15 residues. The germline CDR1 and CDR2 sequences are SGHDT and YYEEEE. V lost 4 bases and J lost 4; bases outside the gene matches: 7. The CDR3 is CASSPGTGVYNEQFF. CDR3 nucleotides: TGTGCCAGCAGCCCCGGGACAGGCGTATACAATGAGCAGTTCTTC.